A selection of T cell receptor beta chains follows, all from one sample in a study of early T cells in non-severe SARS-CoV-2 infection. TCRdb recomputed calls from the 5' RACE reads with MiXCR, one row per CDR3 protein. The sample consists of about 26,000 distinct CDR3 sequences, roughly 4.1% of them appearing once. The sequenced sample consisted of whole blood. Receptor source: an adult who was a healthcare worker with PCR-confirmed SARS-CoV-2 infection or an uninfected control (not recorded which). Each CDR3 is given with its conserved first and last residue. D genes are given only for firm matches. Size values are once, few and many counts, or a class for expanded clones, and some rows have none.

v_call	cdr3_length	j_call	clone_size	d_call	cdr3_aa	cdr3_nt
TRBV7-2	16	TRBJ1-3	many	TRBD1	CASSSVQGVWGNTIYF	TGTGCCAGCAGCTCCGTACAGGGGGTTTGGGGAAACACCATATATTTT
TRBV10-3	14	TRBJ2-3	many	-	CAIRARGGEDTQYF	TGTGCCATCAGGGCGAGGGGTGGTGAAGATACGCAGTATTTT
TRBV10-2	14	TRBJ1-2	many	TRBD1	CASSDAGGAYGYTF	TGCGCCAGCAGTGACGCAGGGGGCGCCTATGGCTACACCTTC
TRBV27	17	TRBJ2-4	many	TRBD1	CASSVVGQTLAKNIQYF	TGTGCCAGCAGCGTGGTGGGACAGACACTAGCCAAAAACATTCAGTACTTC
TRBV15	16	TRBJ1-4	many	-	CATSRHGALANEKLFF	TGTGCCACCAGCCGTCATGGGGCGCTGGCTAATGAAAAACTGTTTTTT
TRBV4-3	17	TRBJ1-2	many	-	CASSHQPGRNRPYGYTF	TGCGCCAGCAGCCACCAACCGGGACGCAACCGACCTTATGGCTACACCTTC
TRBV24-1	20	TRBJ2-3	many	-	CATSDYGGIDARFSTDTQYF	TGTGCCACCAGTGATTACGGGGGCATCGACGCTCGGTTTAGCACAGATACGCAGTATTTT
TRBV7-2	13	TRBJ2-1	many	-	CASSLGPANEQFF	TGTGCCAGCAGCTTAGGGCCAGCCAATGAGCAGTTCTTC
TRBV12-3/TRBV12-4	15	TRBJ2-5	-	TRBD2	CASRRGAKIQETQYF	TGTGCCAGCAGGCGGGGGGCAAAAATCCAAGAGACCCAGTACTTC
TRBV7-8	15	TRBJ2-7	-	-	CASRPTSWDSHEQYF	TGTGCCAGCAGACCTACTAGTTGGGATTCCCACGAGCAGTACTTC
TRBV5-1	15	TRBJ1-4	many	TRBD1	CASSLKTGGTEKLFF	TGCGCCAGCAGCCTGAAGACAGGGGGAACTGAAAAACTGTTTTTT
TRBV3-1	13	TRBJ1-1	medium-sized	-	CASSQAGNTEAFF	TGTGCCAGCAGCCAAGCAGGGAATACTGAAGCTTTCTTT
TRBV11-2	14	TRBJ2-7	many	-	CASGPRGGLYEQYF	TGTGCCAGCGGCCCGAGAGGGGGGCTCTACGAGCAGTACTTC
TRBV12-3/TRBV12-4	13	TRBJ1-5	few	-	CASSRQAPQPQHF	TGTGCCAGCAGTAGACAGGCTCCTCAGCCCCAGCATTTT
TRBV7-2	15	TRBJ1-5	many	TRBD1	CASSLTGSLGQPQHF	TGTGCCAGCAGCTTGACAGGGAGTTTAGGTCAGCCCCAGCATTTT
TRBV27	14	TRBJ2-3	many	-	CASSGSEGTDTQYF	TGTGCCAGCAGTGGTAGTGAGGGCACAGATACGCAGTATTTT
TRBV20-1	15	TRBJ2-7	many	-	CSARALAQSSYEQYF	TGCAGTGCTAGAGCTCTAGCTCAGAGCTCCTACGAGCAGTACTTC
TRBV27	15	TRBJ2-3	many	-	CASSLEWGAADTQYF	TGTGCCAGCAGTTTAGAGTGGGGGGCTGCAGATACGCAGTATTTT
TRBV5-5	13	TRBJ1-2	many	TRBD1	CASSPNRGRGYTF	TGTGCCAGCAGCCCAAACAGGGGGCGCGGCTACACCTTC
TRBV4-2	15	TRBJ2-7	few	TRBD1	CASSQGWTGSYEQYF	TGTGCCAGCAGCCAAGGCTGGACAGGGTCCTACGAGCAGTACTTC
TRBV10-1	12	TRBJ1-6	many	-	CASSEGNSPLHF	TGCGCCAGCAGTGAGGGGAATTCACCCCTCCACTTT
TRBV12-3/TRBV12-4	13	TRBJ1-2	many	-	CASSLLETYGYTF	TGTGCCAGCAGTTTGTTGGAAACCTATGGCTACACCTTC
TRBV19	15	TRBJ2-1	many	TRBD2	CASSALTSGSNEQFF	TGTGCCAGTAGTGCCCTGACTAGCGGGTCGAATGAGCAGTTCTTC
TRBV7-2	14	TRBJ2-2	many	-	CASSPTRAAGELFF	TGTGCCAGCAGCCCGACCAGGGCGGCGGGGGAGCTGTTTTTT
TRBV5-6	15	TRBJ2-7	many	TRBD1	CASSPAGGLVYEQYF	TGTGCCAGCAGCCCGGCAGGGGGCTTAGTTTACGAGCAGTACTTC
TRBV14	16	TRBJ1-4	many	-	CASSQDLGTTNEKLFF	TGTGCCAGCAGCCAAGATTTAGGGACAACTAATGAAAAACTGTTTTTT
TRBV7-6	17	TRBJ2-3	many	TRBD1	CASSSRTGLSSTDTQYF	TGTGCCAGCAGCTCACGGACAGGCCTGTCTAGCACAGATACGCAGTATTTT
TRBV12-3/TRBV12-4	14	TRBJ1-4	-	-	CASSLKTGAEKLFF	TGTGCCAGCAGTTTAAAGACAGGAGCTGAAAAACTGTTTTTT
TRBV28	15	TRBJ1-2	many	-	CASSLQTGSLYGYTF	TGTGCCAGCAGCCTACAGACAGGTAGCCTCTATGGCTACACCTTC
TRBV10-3	10	TRBJ2-3	many	-	CAISGDTQYF	TGTGCCATCAGTGGCGATACGCAGTATTTT
TRBV11-2	19	TRBJ2-4	many	-	CASSLAGGEGARVKNIQYF	TGTGCCAGCAGCTTAGCGGGGGGCGAGGGGGCGAGAGTCAAAAACATTCAGTACTTC
TRBV4-1	12	TRBJ1-2	many	-	CASSPGSFGYTF	TGCGCCAGCAGCCCAGGCTCGTTTGGCTACACCTTC
TRBV30	15	TRBJ2-3	many	TRBD2	CAWSGTSRRTDTQYF	TGTGCCTGGAGTGGGACTAGCAGACGCACAGATACGCAGTATTTT
TRBV2	14	TRBJ2-7	many	TRBD2	CASNSGGSSYEQYF	TGTGCCAGCAATAGCGGGGGGAGCTCCTACGAGCAGTACTTC
TRBV11-1	15	TRBJ2-7	many	-	CASSLESGAPYEQYF	TGTGCCAGCAGCTTAGAATCAGGGGCCCCCTACGAGCAGTACTTC
TRBV20-1	14	TRBJ1-5	many	-	CSARDGSSNQPQHF	TGCAGTGCTAGAGATGGGAGTAGCAATCAGCCCCAGCATTTT
TRBV18	16	TRBJ1-6	many	-	CASSGSLTQNNSPLHF	TGTGCCAGCTCAGGCTCTCTGACACAGAATAATTCACCCCTCCACTTT
TRBV6-5	17	TRBJ2-6	many	TRBD1	CASSDGQGVAGANVLTF	TGTGCCAGCAGTGACGGACAGGGAGTCGCTGGGGCCAACGTCCTGACTTTC
TRBV11-2	15	TRBJ1-6	many	TRBD1	CASSLRQGGGSPLHF	TGTGCCAGCAGCTTAAGACAGGGCGGGGGTTCACCCCTCCACTTT
TRBV27	15	TRBJ2-1	many	-	CASSLAGHTYNEQFF	TGTGCCAGCAGTTTAGCGGGACACACCTACAATGAGCAGTTCTTC
TRBV19	14	TRBJ2-1	medium-sized	-	CASRPHSLLNEQFF	TGTGCCAGTAGACCTCACAGTCTACTCAATGAGCAGTTCTTC
TRBV15	12	TRBJ2-7	few	-	CASSAGTYEQYF	TGTGCCTCATCAGCGGGCACCTACGAGCAGTACTTC
TRBV7-6	18	TRBJ2-4	many	-	CASSLEGSGDTRVNIQYF	TGTGCCAGCAGCTTAGAGGGCTCAGGTGACACCAGGGTGAACATTCAGTACTTC
TRBV10-3	16	TRBJ1-2	many	TRBD1	CAISERDRGQDYGYTF	TGTGCCATCAGTGAGCGGGACAGGGGGCAGGACTATGGCTACACCTTC
TRBV5-1	16	TRBJ1-6	many	-	CASSLEEGVPNSPLHF	TGCGCCAGCAGCTTGGAGGAGGGGGTGCCCAATTCACCCCTCCACTTT
TRBV20-1	15	TRBJ2-2	many	TRBD1	CSARGRGGGTGELFF	TGCAGTGCTAGAGGTCGAGGGGGCGGCACCGGGGAGCTGTTTTTT
TRBV9	15	TRBJ2-7	many	TRBD1	CASSLDGTDIYEQYF	TGTGCCAGCAGCTTAGACGGGACAGACATCTACGAGCAGTACTTC
TRBV7-9	14	TRBJ2-2	many	-	CASSRVRDTGELFF	TGTGCCAGCAGCCGGGTCCGAGACACCGGGGAGCTGTTTTTT
TRBV7-7	14	TRBJ2-3	-	TRBD2	CASSFSGSTDTQYF	TGTGCCAGCAGCTTTAGCGGGAGCACAGATACGCAGTATTTT
TRBV18	16	TRBJ1-1	-	-	CASSPRGRAGNTEAFF	TGTGCCAGCTCACCAAGGGGTAGGGCTGGGAACACTGAAGCTTTCTTT
TRBV5-4	14	TRBJ2-7	many	TRBD2	CASSRTSLDSEQYF	TGTGCCAGCAGCCGGACTAGCCTCGACTCCGAACAGTACTTC
TRBV7-8	16	TRBJ2-1	many	TRBD2	CASSSYLAGAYNEQFF	TGTGCCAGCAGCTCCTACCTAGCGGGGGCCTACAATGAGCAGTTCTTC
TRBV4-2	14	TRBJ2-3	many	-	CASSQERVGDTQYF	TGTGCCAGCAGCCAAGAGCGCGTGGGGGATACGCAGTATTTT
TRBV9	16	TRBJ2-3	few	-	CASSVGPATSTDTQYF	TGTGCCAGCAGCGTAGGGCCAGCCACTAGCACAGATACGCAGTATTTT
TRBV9	18	TRBJ2-3	few	TRBD2	CASSVATSGGDYTDTQYF	TGTGCCAGCAGCGTAGCTACTAGCGGGGGGGACTACACAGATACGCAGTATTTT